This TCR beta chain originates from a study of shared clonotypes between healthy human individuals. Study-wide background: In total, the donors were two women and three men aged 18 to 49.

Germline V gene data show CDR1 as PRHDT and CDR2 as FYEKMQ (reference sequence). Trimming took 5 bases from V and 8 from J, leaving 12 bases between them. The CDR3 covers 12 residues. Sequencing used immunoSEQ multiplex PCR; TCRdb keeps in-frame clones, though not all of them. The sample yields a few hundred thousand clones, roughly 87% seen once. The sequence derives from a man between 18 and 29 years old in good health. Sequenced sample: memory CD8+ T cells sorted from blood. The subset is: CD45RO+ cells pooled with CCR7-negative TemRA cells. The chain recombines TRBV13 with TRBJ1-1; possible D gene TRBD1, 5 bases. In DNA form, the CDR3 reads TGTGCCAGCAGCCCGTCGGCAGGGGAAGCTTTCTTT. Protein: CASSPSAGEAFF.